This TCR beta chain was identified in a study of blood T cell repertoires in COVID-19. The overall study: Samples of COVID-19 (acute and convalescent) were obtained from the United States, Italy and Spain. From T cells, B-cell-depleted T cells, or PBMCs came the material, which was cDNA or gDNA.

Germline CDR1 reads ENHRY; CDR2 reads SYGVKD. V gave up 0 bases and J gave up 1 base; unmatched junction bases: 5. The length of the CDR3 is 17 residues. As originally analysed: Amplified reference gene primers provided the basis for estimating nucleated cell counts. The assay was immunoSEQ multiplex PCR, and TCRdb's table has in-frame clones only and misses some. The V and J calls and clone size come from that table; D and trimming were worked out from the DNA. This sample has some 160,000 clones, with approximately 87% found just once. Sequencing was performed on peripheral blood. The chain uses TRBV10-3 and TRBJ2-2; 7 positions agree with TRBD2. This clonotype was obtained from a woman in her 70s with acute or convalescent COVID-19. Here the CDR3 DNA reads TGTGCCATCAGTGAGTCGGCTAGCGGAGGGAACACCGGGGAGCTGTTTTTT. This codes for CAISESASGGNTGELFF.